The 25 T cell receptor beta chains presented below share a single source sample, sequenced in a study of T cells in Graves' hyperthyroidism and ophthalmopathy. RNA transcripts gave rise to amplified TCR beta CDR3 regions. First-round RT-PCR targeting the TCR CDR3 was performed with the HTBI primer set. One entry per CDR3 protein results from TCRdb running MiXCR on the multiplex PCR reads. The sample yields nearly 600,000 distinct CDR3 sequences, 14% seen once. Material: blood. The receptors stem from a woman younger than 35 with Graves' ophthalmopathy.

This clonotype was counted between two and nine times. This rearrangement joins TRBV19 to TRBJ1-2; 8 bases align to TRBD1. V was pared by 7 bases and J by 2 bases, with 15 bases of the junction left unmatched. This CDR3 has 17 residues. Germline CDR1 reads LNHDA; CDR2 reads SQIVND (reference sequence). The CDR3 protein is CASNRALTGGRNYGYTF. In DNA, the CDR3 is TGTGCCAGTAATAGGGCGTTAACAGGGGGAAGGAACTATGGCTACACCTTC. The variable domain in full, completed from reference TRBV19 and TRBJ1-2, reads DGGITQSPKYLFRKEGQNVTLSCEQNLNHDAMYWYRQDPGQGLRLIYYSQIVNDFQKGDIAEGYSVSREKKESFPLTVTSAQKNPTAFYLCASNRALTGGRNYGYTFGSGTRLTVV.

The chain employs TRBV4-2 and TRBJ1-1; D not resolved. CDR1 LGHNA and CDR2 YNFKEQ come from the germline V gene. The CDR3 sequence is 14 residues long. Trimming took 0 bases from V and 2 from J, leaving 7 bases between them. The CDR3 DNA is TGTGCCAGCAGCCAAGATACGGAAAACACTGAAGCTTTCTTT. Translation: CASSQDTENTEAFF.

This clonotype was seen many times. The rearrangement links TRBV7-2 to TRBJ2-1, with D possibly matching TRBD2 (5 bases). Germline loops: CDR1 SGHTA, CDR2 FQGNSA. V was cut by 5 bases and J by 5 bases, with 13 bases left in between. This CDR3 has 14 residues. CDR3 nucleotides: TGTGCCAGCAGCCCCCCTGAACTAGACAATGAGCAGTTCTTC. The encoded protein is CASSPPELDNEQFF. The full variable domain, with the rest looked up from reference TRBV7-2 and TRBJ2-1, is GAGVSQSPSNKVTEKGKDVELRCDPISGHTALYWYRQSLGQGLEFLIYFQGNSAPDKSGLPSDRFSAERTGGSVSTLTIQRTQQEDSAVYLCASSPPELDNEQFFGPGTRLTVL.

The chain links TRBV29-1 to TRBJ1-5; D gene uncertain. Looked up from germline, CDR1 is SQVTM and CDR2 is ANQGSEA. The CDR3 contains 10 residues. V was trimmed by 5 bases and J by 5 bases, leaving 4 bases between them. CDR3 residues: CSVLYQPQHF. The CDR3 DNA sequence: TGCAGCGTTTTATATCAGCCCCAGCATTTT.

This clonotype was observed at least ten times. This CDR3 reads CASSPRQGPSEQFF. Written as DNA, the CDR3 is TGTGCCAGCAGCCCAAGACAGGGGCCGAGTGAGCAGTTCTTC. The rearrangement links TRBV7-9 to TRBJ2-1; TRBD1 agrees at 8 bases. Looked up from germline, CDR1 is SEHNR and CDR2 is FQNEAQ (reference sequence). V shed 5 bases, J shed 9 bases, and the junction held 9 bases outside the gene matches. This CDR3 spans 14 amino acids.

The chain combines TRBV19 with TRBJ1-5; no definite D call. Between the trimmed V and J ends, which lost 4 bases and 0 bases, there was a span of 19 bases. This CDR3 region has 18 residues. Germline V CDR1 and CDR2: LNHDA, SQIVND (reference sequence). CDR3 sequence: CASSTPLLLGHSNQPQHF. Here the CDR3 DNA reads TGTGCCAGTAGTACTCCCTTACTCTTAGGGCATAGCAATCAGCCCCAGCATTTT.

This clonotype was recorded at least ten times. The J gene is TRBJ2-3, the V gene TRBV20-1; 9 nucleotides line up with TRBD2. Germline V gene lookup returns CDR1 DFQATT and CDR2 SNEGSKA (reference sequence). CDR3 length equals 14 residues. J was trimmed by 1 base and V by 3 bases; bases with no gene match: 2. The CDR3 loop reads CSASSGSGTDTQYF. The CDR3 bases are TGCAGTGCTAGTAGCGGGAGCGGCACAGATACGCAGTATTTT.

This clonotype was recorded at least ten times. The V and J genes are TRBV20-1 and TRBJ1-2, with 9 nucleotides matching TRBD1. From germline, CDR1 is DFQATT and CDR2 SNEGSKA (reference sequence). With 2 bases clipped from V and 9 bases from J, the junction kept 7 bases outside the gene matches. The CDR3 runs to 13 residues. The CDR3 region is CSARPRDRVSYTF. As DNA, the CDR3 is TGCAGTGCTAGACCCCGGGACAGGGTGAGCTACACCTTC.

This clonotype occurred a few times. V and J are TRBV11-3 and TRBJ2-7, with 7 positions matching TRBD2. Germline CDR1 and CDR2: SGHNT and YENEEA. CDR3 size: 12 residues. V trimming: 6 bases; J trimming: 4 bases; junction bases outside the gene matches: 3. Written as DNA, the CDR3 is TGTGCCAGCAGGGGGGGGGGGTACGAGCAGTACTTC. Protein product: CASRGGGYEQYF. Complete variable domain (other parts from reference TRBV11-3 and TRBJ2-7): EAGVVQSPRYKIIEKKQPVAFWCNPISGHNTLYWYLQNLGQGPELLIRYENEEAVDDSQLPKDRFSAERLKGVDSTLKIQPAELGDSAVYLCASRGGGYEQYFGPGTRLTVT.

This clonotype showed up many times. The chain uses TRBV6-6 and TRBJ2-3, with 11 nucleotides matching TRBD2. The germline gives CDR1 MNHNY, CDR2 SVGAGI (reference sequence). The junction had 10 bases not matched to a gene; V was cut back by 1 base and J by 4 bases. This CDR3 comprises 18 residues. CDR3 nucleotide sequence: TGTGCCAGCAGTTACTATTTCTTGACTAGCGGGGAGCCAGATACGCAGTATTTT. This encodes CASSYYFLTSGEPDTQYF.

This clonotype was seen more than once but under ten times. The V gene is TRBV20-1, the J gene TRBJ2-5; D remains unclear. Trimming shortened V by 0 bases and J by 2 bases, and 10 bases separated the two germline ends. This CDR3 has 14 amino acids. In germline, CDR1 is DFQATT, CDR2 SNEGSKA (reference sequence). The CDR3 DNA reads as TGCAGTGCTAGAGATTACAGACCACAAGAGACCCAGTACTTC. This codes for CSARDYRPQETQYF.

Many counts were recorded for this clonotype. The chain employs TRBV27 and TRBJ1-1, with 8 bases aligning to TRBD1. This CDR3 is 16 amino acids long. Germline V gene data show CDR1 as MNHEY and CDR2 as SMNVEV (reference sequence). V was clipped by 2 bases and J by 1 base; unmatched bases: 6. The CDR3 spells CASSLQGAGSNTEAFF. DNA of the CDR3: TGTGCCAGCAGTTTACAGGGGGCGGGGTCGAACACTGAAGCTTTCTTT.

Ten or more counts support this clonotype. J is TRBJ1-1 and V is TRBV20-1, with D possibly matching TRBD1 (6 bases). The CDR3 loop spans 13 amino acids. Germline V gene data show CDR1 as DFQATT and CDR2 as SNEGSKA (reference sequence). Deletions cut 6 bases from V and 5 bases from J, with 16 bases between. The DNA for the CDR3 is TGCAGTGCATGGGGGGCCCGGGGGACTGAAGCTTTCTTT. Encoded protein: CSAWGARGTEAFF.

This chain uses TRBV7-9 with TRBJ1-5; D not resolved. Trimming took 1 base from V and 11 from J, leaving 9 bases between them. Germline V gene lookup returns CDR1 SEHNR and CDR2 FQNEAQ (reference sequence). The CDR3 has 12 amino acids. DNA of the CDR3: TGTGCCAGCAGCTTAGGTGGTTTGTCCCAGCATTTT. The encoded protein is CASSLGGLSQHF.

Note on this clonotype: A clone one base away is much larger, so this may be a read error. The chain has TRBV27 and TRBJ1-5; D might be TRBD1 (6 bases). The germline V gene has CDR1 MNHEY and CDR2 SMNVEV (reference sequence). The V end was cut by 2 bases, the J end by 4 bases, with 12 bases between. The CDR3 is made up of 15 amino acids. The CDR3 is CASSLKGDANQPQHF. In nucleotides, the CDR3 is TGTGCCAGCAGTTTAAAGGGGGATGCGAATCAGCCCCAGCATTTT.

The genes are TRBV4-2 and TRBJ2-1; D is ambiguous. The CDR3 sequence is 16 residues long. The ends were cut back, 1 base at V and 5 bases at J, with 15 bases in the middle. The germline V gene encodes CDR1 LGHNA and CDR2 YNFKEQ. The CDR3 nucleotides read TGTGCCAGCAGCCAAGGACATACTACGGACGACAATGAGCAGTTCTTC. Translating it yields CASSQGHTTDDNEQFF.

At least ten counts were recorded for this clonotype. V gene TRBV30 combines with J gene TRBJ2-3; D possibly uses TRBD1 or TRBD2 (5 bases each). V was pared by 5 bases and J by 0 bases, with 12 bases between. The germline gives CDR1 GTSNPN, CDR2 SVGIG (reference sequence). This CDR3 has 14 amino acids. The CDR3 is CAWVRGVSTDTQYF. CDR3 in DNA: TGTGCCTGGGTCCGAGGGGTGAGCACAGATACGCAGTATTTT.

This clonotype appeared many times. This rearrangement joins TRBV7-8 to TRBJ1-5; a possible D gene is TRBD1 (5 bases). The CDR3 has 13 amino acids. CDR1 and CDR2 (germline): SGHVS, FQNEAQ. With 0 bases removed from V and 6 bases from J, the gap between germline ends came to 6 bases. The CDR3 sequence: CASSLAGAQPQHF. The CDR3, as DNA: TGTGCCAGCAGCTTAGCAGGGGCTCAGCCCCAGCATTTT. The full variable domain, rest sourced from reference TRBV7-8 and TRBJ1-5, is GAGVSQSPRYKVAKRGQDVALRCDPISGHVSLFWYQQALGQGPEFLTYFQNEAQLDKSGLPSDRFFAERPEGSVSTLKIQRTQQEDSAVYLCASSLAGAQPQHFGDGTRLSIL.

This clonotype was picked up a small number of times. V and J are TRBV7-8 and TRBJ2-5, with a possible D match to TRBD1 (7 bases). V dropped 1 base and J dropped 7 bases, with 25 bases sitting between them. The CDR3 contains 18 residues. Germline CDR1 reads SGHVS; CDR2 reads FQNEAQ. CDR3 nucleotide sequence: TGTGCCAGCAGCTTAGTGGGGTTCCGTGGTAACAGGGGAGGGACCCAGTACTTC. It yields the protein CASSLVGFRGNRGGTQYF.

There are a few counts of this clonotype. The chain uses TRBV4-3 and TRBJ1-2; TRBD1 matches at 10 bases. The V segment lost 5 bases and the J segment 3 bases; nucleotides outside the gene matches: 6. The CDR3 loop spans 15 amino acids. Germline CDR1 and CDR2: LGHNA and YSLEER. The CDR3 is CASSSPGTGDYGYTF. The CDR3 DNA reads TGCGCCAGCAGCTCCCCCGGGACAGGGGACTATGGCTACACCTTC.

A remark on this clonotype: A read error may explain this, as a much larger clone is one base away. The rearrangement uses TRBV6-5 and TRBJ2-7; no definite D call. The CDR3 has 13 amino acids. The germline V gene encodes CDR1 MNHEY and CDR2 SVGAGI. CDR3 DNA sequence: TGTGCCAGCAGTCACTCTTATGGCTGCGAGCAGTACTTC. This sequence encodes CASSHSYGCEQYF.

This clonotype appeared once. One end of the junction fails to match germline, which may point to a read error. The rearrangement links TRBV20-1 to TRBJ1-3; D might be TRBD1 (6 bases). The germline V gene has CDR1 DFQATT and CDR2 SNEGSKA (reference sequence). The CDR3 consists of 18 residues. The CDR3 region has the DNA TGCAGTGCTAGAGGAAATAAACGGGGGGACACCTATGGAAACACCATACATTTT. Translation gives CSARGNKRGDTYGNTIHF.

This clonotype has more than one count but fewer than ten. The chain combines TRBV7-9 with TRBJ2-5, with 9 bases matching TRBD2. V shed 5 bases and J 5 bases; nucleotides not matched to a gene: 6. Germline V lookup: CDR1 SEHNR, CDR2 FQNEAQ (reference sequence). The CDR3 runs to 14 residues. CDR3 DNA sequence: TGTGCCAGCAGCGGAGTAGCGGGAGTGGAGACCCAGTACTTC. Its translation: CASSGVAGVETQYF. Based on the CDR3 plus reference TRBV7-9 and TRBJ2-5, the full variable domain is DTGVSQNPRHKITKRGQNVTFRCDPISEHNRLYWYRQTLGQGPEFLTYFQNEAQLEKSRLLSDRFSAERPKGSFSTLEIQRTEQGDSAMYLCASSGVAGVETQYFGPGTRLLVL.

This clonotype was recorded at least ten times. The rearrangement uses TRBV7-6 and TRBJ1-5; D might be TRBD1 (5 bases). The germline V and J ends were trimmed by 5 bases and 0 bases, with 14 bases remaining between them. Germline loops: CDR1 SGHVS, CDR2 FNYEAQ. This CDR3 has 16 amino acids. Here the CDR3 DNA reads TGTGCCAGCAGCCTGGGAGGGGCGCATAGCAATCAGCCCCAGCATTTT. This encodes CASSLGGAHSNQPQHF.

Comment on this clonotype: A much bigger clone sits one base away, suggesting this may be a read error. The V gene is TRBV2, the J gene TRBJ2-7; a possible D gene is TRBD2 (6 bases). Gene TRBJ2-1 matches the end of the DNA better, so the J call may be wrong. This CDR3 is 16 amino acids long. Germline lookup yields CDR1 SNHLY and CDR2 FYNNEI. DNA for the CDR3: TGTGCCAGCATGACAAGCCCCGGGGGTACGACCTACGAGCAGTTCTTC. It encodes CASMTSPGGTTYEQFF.